This entry features one T cell receptor (beta chain) sequence. V shed 4 bases and J 7 bases; nucleotides not matched to a gene: 4. The germline V gene has CDR1 SGHDN and CDR2 FVKESK. This CDR3 spans 13 amino acids. This entry belongs to a study of blood T cell repertoires in COVID-19. Clones were sequenced by immunoSEQ multiplex PCR, and TCRdb holds only the in-frame ones, with some missing. The sample includes a few hundred thousand clones, approximately 89% of them seen just once. The specimen sequenced was peripheral blood. J is TRBJ2-1 and V is TRBV14; 7 positions agree with TRBD2. The sequence derives from a woman aged 45-59 years who had recovered from COVID-19. The CDR3 bases are TGTGCCAGCAGCCGAGGGAGGGATAATGAGCAGTTCTTC. As protein: CASSRGRDNEQFF.